The source of this T cell receptor (beta chain) is a study of cytomegalovirus exposure and HLA in healthy donors. Per germline, CDR1 SGHDN and CDR2 FVKESK. V gave up 1 base and J gave up 5 bases, with 11 bases separating them. This CDR3 has 14 amino acids. PCR involved 60 Vbeta and 13 Jbeta primers. Produced via immunoSEQ multiplex PCR; TCRdb's table is partial and in-frame only. In total, the table holds 150,000 to 200,000 clones. Input material: PBMCs. The sequence was collected from a woman aged 55-70 years in good health and CMV-seronegative. V is TRBV14 and J is TRBJ1-1; D ambiguous. This CDR3 reads CASSQAPRGTEAFF. CDR3 coding DNA: TGTGCCAGCAGCCAAGCCCCCCGAGGGACTGAAGCTTTCTTT.